This T cell receptor beta chain stems from a study of shared clonotypes between healthy human individuals. Regarding the study as a whole: Estimated richness values were generally larger in naive subsets than in memory subsets.

Here immunoSEQ multiplex PCR was the method, and the copy in TCRdb shows in-frame clones only, minus some. The sample contains more than 2,000,000 clones, more than 80% of which appear only once. In the case of this clone: Antigen: not known.

The CDR3 covers 14 residues. Looked up from germline, CDR1 is LNHDA and CDR2 is SQIVND (reference sequence). Trimming pared 3 bases from V and 3 bases from J, leaving 9 bases between. The sequenced material came from naive CD4+ T cells from PBMCs. Subset: CD45RA+ positively selected. This chain links TRBV19 with TRBJ2-4; D remains unclear. This receptor was identified in a man between 18 and 35 years old in good health. Some clones in this sample may be carry-over from other donors' samples. CDR3 amino acids: CASSIRFFKNIQYF. CDR3 DNA: TGTGCCAGTAGTATTCGGTTTTTCAAAAACATTCAGTACTTC.